The 16 T cell receptor beta chains reported below all come from one sample, sequenced in a study of blood T cells in healthy people across ages. For the second PCR, which ran for 7 to 11 cycles, a sample-barcoded 5' primer and a J-beta primer mix were used. TCRdb passed the 5' RACE reads through MiXCR, listing each CDR3 protein once. The sample lists about 590,000 distinct CDR3 sequences; approximately 30% were seen once. Sequenced material: blood. The receptor set was obtained from a woman over 75 in good health.

This clonotype was detected ten times or more. V is TRBV20-1 and J is TRBJ1-1, with D perhaps matching TRBD1 (6 bases). This CDR3 is built from 13 residues. Trimming took off 0 bases at V and 4 bases at J, with 9 bases between the two ends. Germline assignment: CDR1 DFQATT and CDR2 SNEGSKA (reference sequence). The CDR3 spells CSARDQGFTEAFF. In DNA, the CDR3 is TGCAGTGCTAGAGATCAGGGGTTCACTGAAGCTTTCTTT.

A note on this clonotype: A much larger clone lies a single base off, so this may be a read error. The J gene is TRBJ2-7, the V gene TRBV12-3 or TRBV12-4; 8 nucleotides agree with TRBD1. This CDR3 has 15 amino acids. The V and J ends lost 1 base and 7 bases, in that order; junction bases with no gene match: 9. The DNA for the CDR3 is TGTGCCAGCAGTTTAGGACAGGGGAGAGCCAATGAGCAGTACTTC. Encoded protein: CASSLGQGRANEQYF.

This clonotype was seen repeatedly, ten times or more. The chain joins TRBV7-9 to TRBJ2-1; TRBD1 agrees at 11 bases. V lost 5 bases to trimming and J lost 6 bases; unmatched junction nucleotides: 12. This CDR3 spans 17 amino acids. In germline, CDR1 is SEHNR, CDR2 FQNEAQ (reference sequence). The CDR3 sequence is CASSHALGTGGINEQFF. The CDR3 region has the DNA TGTGCCAGCAGCCACGCTTTAGGGACAGGGGGGATCAATGAGCAGTTCTTC.

This clonotype has more than one count but fewer than ten. V usage is TRBV6-5 and J usage is TRBJ1-4; TRBD1 agrees at 7 bases. Per germline, CDR1 MNHEY and CDR2 SVGAGI. The junction had 4 bases not matched to a gene; V was cut back by 1 base and J by 5 bases. CDR3 length equals 15 residues. The CDR3 nucleotides read TGTGCCAGCAGTTACTTGAGAGGGGGCAATGAAAAACTGTTTTTT. It yields the protein CASSYLRGGNEKLFF.

The table lists this clonotype with many counts. The chain recombines TRBV7-2 with TRBJ2-1, with TRBD1 matching over 11 bases. Germline values: CDR1 SGHTA, CDR2 FQGNSA. CDR3 length: 17 residues. Germline trimming cut 5 bases from V and 6 bases from J; bases unmatched to any gene: 12. CDR3 in amino acids: CASSPPSGTGGGNEQFF. The CDR3, as DNA: TGTGCCAGCAGCCCACCATCCGGGACAGGGGGTGGCAATGAGCAGTTCTTC.

In its sample, this clonotype was seen many times. The rearrangement uses TRBV12-3 or TRBV12-4 and TRBJ1-2; a weak D match, TRBD1 (5 bases). V dropped 10 bases and J dropped 8 bases, with 17 bases sitting between them. The CDR3 is made up of 12 amino acids. The CDR3 here is CATRPGRWGYTF. The CDR3 nucleotides are TGTGCCACTCGTCCGGGGCGATGGGGCTACACCTTC.

On this clonotype: A much larger clonotype is one base distant, so this may be a read error. CDR3 region: CASSQGRAGGPQQYF. The CDR3 DNA follows: TGTGCCAGCAGCCAAGGTAGAGCGGGGGGGCCTCAGCAGTACTTC. This chain uses TRBV4-2 with TRBJ2-7; 10 positions match TRBD2. This CDR3 has 15 amino acids. V lost 1 base to trimming and J lost 8 bases; unmatched junction nucleotides: 8. Germline values: CDR1 LGHNA, CDR2 YNFKEQ.

V gene TRBV6-2 or TRBV6-3 combines with J gene TRBJ1-4; D is perhaps TRBD1 (6 bases). Per germline, CDR1 MNHEY and CDR2 SVGEGT. The CDR3 is 15 residues long. V was cut by 2 bases and J by 0 bases, with 7 bases left in between. This CDR3 reads CASSYDRTTNEKLFF. The DNA for the CDR3 is TGTGCCAGCAGTTACGACAGGACAACTAATGAAAAACTGTTTTTT.

The V gene is TRBV6-5, the J gene TRBJ2-7, with D maybe TRBD2 (5 bases). The V gene lost 8 bases and the J gene lost 2 bases, with 16 bases spanning the gap. This CDR3 contains 14 residues. Germline CDR1 and CDR2: MNHEY and SVGAGI. CDR3 in DNA: TGTGCCAGCGCGGGTGCCGATGGACCCTACGAGCAGTACTTC. Translated, it gives CASAGADGPYEQYF.

The chain carries TRBV10-3 and TRBJ1-3; 7 bases map to TRBD1. The germline V gene encodes CDR1 ENHRY and CDR2 SYGVKD. V was pared by 3 bases and J by 2 bases, with 7 bases of the junction left unmatched. CDR3 size: 16 residues. The CDR3, as DNA: TGTGCCATCAGTGACCGGGCAGGGGGGACTGGAAACACCATATATTTT. Translating it yields CAISDRAGGTGNTIYF.

This clonotype was seen at least ten times. The chain uses TRBV4-1 and TRBJ2-5; 11 bases map to TRBD1. The CDR3 has 13 amino acids. Germline CDR1 reads MGHRA; CDR2 reads YSYEKL. Trimming removed 5 bases from V and 5 bases from J; junction bases left unmatched: 1. The CDR3 here is CASSWDRGETQYF. CDR3 nucleotides: TGCGCCAGCAGCTGGGACAGGGGGGAGACCCAGTACTTC.

This chain links TRBV6-2 or TRBV6-3 with TRBJ1-1; a weak D match, TRBD1 (6 bases). Germline V gene sequence: CDR1 MNHEY, CDR2 SVGEGT. Trimming pared 8 bases from V and 5 bases from J, leaving 15 bases between. The CDR3 runs 13 residues. CDR3 protein: CASGLGRGTEAFF. The DNA of the CDR3 is TGTGCCAGCGGTCTCGGTAGGGGGACTGAAGCTTTCTTT.

The CDR3 DNA reads TGTGCCAGCAGTTACCAGACAGGGGTCTTGAACACTGAAGCTTTCTTT. It specifies CASSYQTGVLNTEAFF. This rearrangement joins TRBV6-5 to TRBJ1-1; TRBD1 matches 8 bases. V lost 2 bases and J lost 0; bases outside the gene matches: 5. Germline V gives CDR1 MNHEY, CDR2 SVGAGI. This CDR3 region has 16 residues.

The chain has TRBV7-9 and TRBJ2-4; D is uncertain. Germline CDR1 and CDR2: SEHNR and FQNEAQ (reference sequence). The CDR3 consists of 15 residues. Deletions cut 5 bases from V and 7 bases from J, with 18 bases between. CDR3 amino acids: CASSPQSGRGNIQYF. DNA for the CDR3: TGTGCCAGCAGCCCCCAATCAGGAAGAGGCAACATTCAGTACTTC. Together with reference TRBV7-9 and TRBJ2-4, the CDR3 gives the full variable domain: DTGVSQNPRHKITKRGQNVTFRCDPISEHNRLYWYRQTLGQGPEFLTYFQNEAQLEKSRLLSDRFSAERPKGSFSTLEIQRTEQGDSAMYLCASSPQSGRGNIQYFGAGTRLSVL.

The chain recombines TRBV5-1 with TRBJ2-7; TRBD2 matches 9 bases. This CDR3 comprises 14 residues. Germline CDR1 is SGHRS and CDR2 is YFSETQ. V shed 3 bases and J 4 bases; nucleotides not matched to a gene: 5. The CDR3 loop is CASSSRTSEYEQYF. Here the CDR3 DNA reads TGCGCCAGCAGCTCTAGGACTAGCGAATACGAGCAGTACTTC.

As regards this clonotype: It is unclear where the CDR3 begins or ends on the DNA, so no DNA is shown, and the CDR3 is as TCRdb lists it. The rearrangement links TRBV6-2 or TRBV6-3 to TRBJ2-1; the table names TRBD2, a call not compared with the DNA. The CDR3 contains 19 residues when both ends are counted. Per the germline V gene, CDR1 is MNHEY and CDR2 is SVGEGT. CDR3: CASTNEVDRTNEQFFGPFF.